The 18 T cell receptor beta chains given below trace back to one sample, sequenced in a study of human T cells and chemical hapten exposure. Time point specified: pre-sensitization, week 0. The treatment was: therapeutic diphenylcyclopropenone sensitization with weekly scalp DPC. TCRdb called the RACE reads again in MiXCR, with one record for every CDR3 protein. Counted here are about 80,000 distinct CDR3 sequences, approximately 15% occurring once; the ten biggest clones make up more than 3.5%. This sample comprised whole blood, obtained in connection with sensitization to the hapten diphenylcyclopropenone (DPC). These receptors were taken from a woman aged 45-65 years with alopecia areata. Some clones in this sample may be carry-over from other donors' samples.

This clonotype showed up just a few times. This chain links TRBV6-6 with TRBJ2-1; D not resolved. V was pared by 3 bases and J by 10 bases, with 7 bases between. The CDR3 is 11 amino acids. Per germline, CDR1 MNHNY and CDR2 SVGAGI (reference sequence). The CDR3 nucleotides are TGTGCCAGCAGTTATGCTGGGGAGCAGTTCTTC. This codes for CASSYAGEQFF.

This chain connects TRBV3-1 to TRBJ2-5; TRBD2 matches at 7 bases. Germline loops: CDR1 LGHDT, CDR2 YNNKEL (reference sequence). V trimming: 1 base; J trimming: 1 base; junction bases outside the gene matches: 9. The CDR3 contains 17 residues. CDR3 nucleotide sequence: TGTGCCAGCAGCCAAGGTTGGCGGGGGATCGCCCAAGAGACCCAGTACTTC. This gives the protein CASSQGWRGIAQETQYF.

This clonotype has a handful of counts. CDR3 coding DNA: TGTGCCAGCAGATCGGTAGGATCTAGCACAGATACGCAGTATTTT. Translating gives CASRSVGSSTDTQYF. The chain carries TRBV13 and TRBJ2-3; D is uncertain. The CDR3 extends over 15 amino acids. Germline values: CDR1 PRHDT, CDR2 FYEKMQ (reference sequence). V was pared by 6 bases and J by 0 bases, with 13 bases between.

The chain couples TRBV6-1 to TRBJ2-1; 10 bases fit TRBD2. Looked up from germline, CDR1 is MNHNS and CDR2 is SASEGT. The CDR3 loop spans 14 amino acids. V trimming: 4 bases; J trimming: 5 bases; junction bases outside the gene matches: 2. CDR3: CASSASGRDNEQFF. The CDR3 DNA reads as TGTGCCAGCAGTGCCAGCGGGAGGGACAATGAGCAGTTCTTC.

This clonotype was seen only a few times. CDR3 nucleotides: TGCAGTGCAAAGGGGGTTGGCACAGATACGCAGTATTTT. Protein product: CSAKGVGTDTQYF. V gene TRBV20-1 combines with J gene TRBJ2-3; weak D call: TRBD1 (6 bases). The CDR3 is made up of 13 amino acids. Trimming left V 6 bases short and J 1 base short, with 11 bases between. Germline CDR1 and CDR2: DFQATT and SNEGSKA (reference sequence).

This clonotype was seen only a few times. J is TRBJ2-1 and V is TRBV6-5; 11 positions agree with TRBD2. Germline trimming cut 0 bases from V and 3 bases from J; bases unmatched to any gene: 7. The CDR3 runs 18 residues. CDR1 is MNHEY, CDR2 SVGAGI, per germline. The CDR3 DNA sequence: TGTGCCAGCAGTTACTCTGTTAGCGGGAGGGCGGGCTACAATGAGCAGTTCTTC. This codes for CASSYSVSGRAGYNEQFF.

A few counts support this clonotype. The CDR3 loop reads CASNAHGTRFFF. As DNA, the CDR3 is TGTGCCAGCAATGCCCACGGGACTAGGTTCTTCTTC. J is TRBJ2-1 and V is TRBV28; TRBD2 matches at 8 bases. V gave up 7 bases and J gave up 16 bases; unmatched junction bases: 12. The length of the CDR3 is 12 residues. CDR1 is MDHEN, CDR2 SYDVKM, per germline.

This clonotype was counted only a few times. The CDR3, as DNA: TGTGCCAGCAGCTTAGAGGGGCCCTTTAGCAATCAGCCCCAGCATTTT. It codes for CASSLEGPFSNQPQHF. The chain joins TRBV7-8 to TRBJ1-5; tentative D call: TRBD1 (5 bases). Trimming removed 1 base at V and 0 bases at J, with 10 bases between. This CDR3 comprises 16 residues. The germline V gene has CDR1 SGHVS and CDR2 FQNEAQ.

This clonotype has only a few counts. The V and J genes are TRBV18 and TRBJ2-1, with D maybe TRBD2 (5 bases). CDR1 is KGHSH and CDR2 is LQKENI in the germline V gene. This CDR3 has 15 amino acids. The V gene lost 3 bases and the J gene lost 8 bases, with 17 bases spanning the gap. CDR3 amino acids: CASSPTYAGDDEQFF. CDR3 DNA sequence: TGTGCCAGCTCACCGACCTACGCGGGCGACGATGAGCAGTTCTTC. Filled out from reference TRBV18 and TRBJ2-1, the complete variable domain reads NAGVMQNPRHLVRRRGQEARLRCSPMKGHSHVYWYRQLPEEGLKFMVYLQKENIIDESGMPKERFSAEFPKEGPSILRIQQVVRGDSAAYFCASSPTYAGDDEQFFGPGTRLTVL.

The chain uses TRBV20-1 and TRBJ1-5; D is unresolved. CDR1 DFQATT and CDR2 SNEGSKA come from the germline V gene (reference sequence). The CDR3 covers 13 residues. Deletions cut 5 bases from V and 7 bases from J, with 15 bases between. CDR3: CSAVSYQDQPQHF. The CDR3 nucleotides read TGCAGTGCTGTCTCCTACCAGGACCAGCCCCAGCATTTT.

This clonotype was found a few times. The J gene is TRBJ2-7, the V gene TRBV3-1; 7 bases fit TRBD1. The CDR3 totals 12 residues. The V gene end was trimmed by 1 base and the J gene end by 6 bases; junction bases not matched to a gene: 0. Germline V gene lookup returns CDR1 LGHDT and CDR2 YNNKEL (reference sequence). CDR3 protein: CASSQGQGEQYF. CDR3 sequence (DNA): TGTGCCAGCAGCCAAGGACAGGGCGAGCAGTACTTC.

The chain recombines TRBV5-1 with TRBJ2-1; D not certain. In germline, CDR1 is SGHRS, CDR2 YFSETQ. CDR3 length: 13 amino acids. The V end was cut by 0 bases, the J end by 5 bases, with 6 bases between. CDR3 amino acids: CASSLGDNNEQFF. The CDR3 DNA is TGCGCCAGCAGCTTGGGGGATAACAATGAGCAGTTCTTC.

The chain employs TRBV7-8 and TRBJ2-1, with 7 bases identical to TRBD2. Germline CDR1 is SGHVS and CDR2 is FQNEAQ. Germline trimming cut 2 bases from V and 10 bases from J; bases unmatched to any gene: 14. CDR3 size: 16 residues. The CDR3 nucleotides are TGTGCCAGCAGCTTAAGTCATTCTAGCGGAGTTGGAGAGCAGTTCTTC. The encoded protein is CASSLSHSSGVGEQFF.

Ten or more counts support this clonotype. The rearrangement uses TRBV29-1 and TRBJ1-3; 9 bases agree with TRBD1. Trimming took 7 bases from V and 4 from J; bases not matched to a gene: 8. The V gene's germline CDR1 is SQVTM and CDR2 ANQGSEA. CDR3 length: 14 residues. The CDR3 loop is CSGMGQGGGNTIYF. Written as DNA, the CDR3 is TGCAGCGGGATGGGACAGGGCGGAGGAAACACCATATATTTT.

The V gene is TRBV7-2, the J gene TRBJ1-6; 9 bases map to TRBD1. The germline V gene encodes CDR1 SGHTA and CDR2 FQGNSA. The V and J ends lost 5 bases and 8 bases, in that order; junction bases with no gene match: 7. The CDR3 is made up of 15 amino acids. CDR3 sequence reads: CASSPWDRVDSPLHF. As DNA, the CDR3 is TGTGCCAGCAGCCCTTGGGACAGGGTGGATTCACCCCTCCACTTT.

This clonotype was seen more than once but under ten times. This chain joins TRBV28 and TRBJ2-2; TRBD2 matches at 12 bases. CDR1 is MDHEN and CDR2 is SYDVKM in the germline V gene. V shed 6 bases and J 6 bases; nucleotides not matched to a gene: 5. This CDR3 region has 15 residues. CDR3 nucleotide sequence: TGTGCCAGCAGAAAGACTAGCGGGAGAGCCGGGGAGCTGTTTTTT. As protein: CASRKTSGRAGELFF. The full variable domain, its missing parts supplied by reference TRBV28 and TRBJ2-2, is DVKVTQSSRYLVKRTGEKVFLECVQDMDHENMFWYRQDPGLGLRLIYFSYDVKMKEKGDIPEGYSVSREKKERFSLILESASTNQTSMYLCASRKTSGRAGELFFGEGSRLTVL.

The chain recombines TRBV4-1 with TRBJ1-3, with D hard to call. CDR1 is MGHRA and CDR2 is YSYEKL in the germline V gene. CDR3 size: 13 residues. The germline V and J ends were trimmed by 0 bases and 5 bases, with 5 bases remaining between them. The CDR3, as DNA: TGCGCCAGCAGCCAAGAATCGCGAAACACCATATATTTT. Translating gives CASSQESRNTIYF.

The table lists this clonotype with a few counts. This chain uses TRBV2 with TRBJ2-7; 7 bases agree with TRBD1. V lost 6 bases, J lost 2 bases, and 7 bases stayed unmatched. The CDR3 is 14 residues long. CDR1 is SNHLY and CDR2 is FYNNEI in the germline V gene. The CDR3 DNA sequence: TGTGCCAGCAGCCGAGAGAGGGGGCCCTACGAGCAGTACTTC. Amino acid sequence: CASSRERGPYEQYF.